These T cell receptor beta chains were read from a single sample in a study of beta chain features in type 1 diabetes. The assay was immunoSEQ multiplex PCR, and TCRdb's table has in-frame clones only and misses some. This table has approximately 17,000 clones, about 70% appearing once. Specimen: stem cell memory CD4+ T cells from blood. Receptors originate from a man aged 25 to 45 with type 1 diabetes. CDR3s include the opening cysteine and the closing phenylalanine or tryptophan.

V gene: TRBV29-1; CDR3 protein: CSVERDSWAGYTF
V gene: TRBV7-3; CDR3 protein: CASSRRQEPGSPYNEQFF
V gene: TRBV10-3; CDR3 protein: CAISKGLANKPQETQYF
V gene: TRBV14; CDR3 protein: CASSQDYSYGYTF
V gene: TRBV5-1; CDR3 protein: CASSASQGIPQTQYF
V gene: TRBV7-9; CDR3 protein: CASSPLWGQGANEQFF
V gene: TRBV9; CDR3 protein: CASSTDPGTPQETQYF
V gene: TRBV11-2; CDR3 protein: CASSTGVFNEKLFF
V gene: TRBV9; CDR3 protein: CASSVGSGLPAETQYF
V gene: TRBV28; CDR3 protein: CASSPPDSGGYTF
V gene: TRBV30; CDR3 protein: CAWSVPGDYTF
V gene: TRBV4-1; CDR3 protein: CASSQDPTGDRGNQPQHF
V gene: TRBV10-3; CDR3 protein: CAISESAVADTQYF
V gene: TRBV18; CDR3 protein: CASSPREVYTDTQYF
V gene: TRBV20-1; CDR3 protein: CSARTGDTQYF
V gene: TRBV10-1; CDR3 protein: CASSESLAGGGNEQFF
V gene: TRBV5-1; CDR3 protein: CASSLGPPESEAFF
V gene: TRBV6-6; CDR3 protein: CASSYDREMGYTF
V gene: TRBV28; CDR3 protein: CACGGSYNEQFF
V gene: TRBV5-1; CDR3 protein: CASSNGQGSNEQYF
V gene: TRBV4-1; CDR3 protein: CASSTTLGETQYF
V gene: TRBV7-2; CDR3 protein: CASSLGLLGTQYF
V gene: TRBV7-2; CDR3 protein: CASSSSGPSTDTQYF
V gene: TRBV7-2; CDR3 protein: CASSSRQGDYEQYF
V gene: TRBV30; CDR3 protein: CAWSEPNLLNQPQHF
V gene: TRBV9; CDR3 protein: CASSVRAGGRYSEAFF
V gene: TRBV11-2; CDR3 protein: CASRHKLRIRGGYTF
V gene: TRBV18; CDR3 protein: CASSPQDRAASYTF
V gene: TRBV15; CDR3 protein: CATSSSGGVDQLYF
V gene: TRBV2; CDR3 protein: CASGGDSYEQYF
V gene: TRBV2; CDR3 protein: CASSPPLAGVAYNEQFF
V gene: TRBV28; CDR3 protein: CASSPQQGQEQYF